Each of the 17 T cell receptor beta chains below was sequenced from the same sample in a study of T-cell reconstitution after alpha-beta-depleted transplantation in children. Molecular barcoding with unique molecular identifiers was used for the TCRbeta library. TCRdb independently ran MiXCR on the PCR reads; one entry per CDR3 protein. The repertoire consists of around 440,000 distinct CDR3 sequences, with 8% to 11% occurring once and the leading ten covering 2% to 2.5%. The sequencing here drew on PBMCs, taken before TCRalphabeta/CD19-depleted stem cell transplant. These receptors all come from a child aged 2-15 years with inherited bone marrow failure, due to receive a stem cell transplant.

Concerning this clonotype itself: A much larger clone sits a single nucleotide away, making a read error possible. The gene calls are TRBV7-2 and TRBJ2-7; no clear D gene. In germline, CDR1 is SGHTA, CDR2 FQGNSA. The CDR3 is 15 amino acids. The CDR3 region is CASSAVLGRNYEEYF. The CDR3 region has the DNA TGTGCCAGCAGCGCCGTTCTAGGCAGAAACTACGAGGAGTACTTC.

There are many counts of this clonotype. The chain couples TRBV28 to TRBJ2-1; TRBD1 matches 8 bases. The CDR3 covers 16 residues. Germline lookup yields CDR1 MDHEN and CDR2 SYDVKM. The trim removed 5 bases at V and 5 bases at J, leaving 11 bases unmatched. The CDR3 region has the DNA TGTGCCAGCAGTATCGCCGGGACAGGTGCCCACAATGAGCAGTTCTTC. It translates to CASSIAGTGAHNEQFF.

There are many counts of this clonotype. The CDR3 protein is CASSYEGPQHF. The CDR3 DNA is TGTGCCAGCAGTTATGAAGGTCCCCAGCATTTT. V and J are TRBV6-2 or TRBV6-3 and TRBJ1-5; no reliable D call. V lost 3 bases and J lost 10, with 7 bases in between. The germline V gene has CDR1 MNHEY and CDR2 SVGEGT. The CDR3 covers 11 residues.

This clonotype has a handful of counts. The CDR3 region has the DNA TGTGCCAGCAGCTTATCACCGGGACAGATTAACTATGGCTACACCTTC. This codes for CASSLSPGQINYGYTF. J is TRBJ1-2 and V is TRBV7-9; 7 positions match TRBD1. The germline gives CDR1 SEHNR, CDR2 FQNEAQ (reference sequence). The CDR3 is 16 amino acids. Germline trimming cut 2 bases from V and 1 base from J; bases unmatched to any gene: 7. The full variable domain, rest sourced from reference TRBV7-9 and TRBJ1-2, is DTGVSQNPRHKITKRGQNVTFRCDPISEHNRLYWYRQTLGQGPEFLTYFQNEAQLEKSRLLSDRFSAERPKGSFSTLEIQRTEQGDSAMYLCASSLSPGQINYGYTFGSGTRLTVV.

This clonotype was observed at least ten times. The gene calls are TRBV6-1 and TRBJ1-6; weak D call: TRBD1 (5 bases). CDR1 and CDR2 from the germline V gene are MNHNS and SASEGT. This CDR3 has 15 amino acids. The V end was cut by 7 bases, the J end by 5 bases, with 15 bases between. The CDR3 protein is CASNLAGGNNSPLHF. In DNA, the CDR3 is TGTGCCAGCAACTTAGCCGGGGGAAATAATTCACCCCTCCACTTT.

This clonotype was detected ten times or more. The CDR3 loop reads CASSALLGYEQYF. The CDR3 nucleotides read TGCGCCAGCAGCGCTCTACTGGGCTACGAGCAGTACTTC. V and J are TRBV5-1 and TRBJ2-7; D is undetermined. CDR1 and CDR2 from the germline V gene are SGHRS and YFSETQ. The ends were cut back, 4 bases at V and 3 bases at J, with 11 bases in the middle. CDR3 size: 13 residues.

The sample holds many counts of this clonotype. The gene calls are TRBV6-1 and TRBJ1-2; the D is unclear. Germline CDR1 and CDR2: MNHNS and SASEGT. This CDR3 region has 13 residues. Trimming took 9 bases from V and 0 from J, leaving 11 bases between them. The CDR3 is CASTGLANYGYTF. As DNA, the CDR3 is TGTGCCAGTACGGGTCTCGCTAACTATGGCTACACCTTC.

This clonotype was counted many times. The J gene is TRBJ1-1, the V gene TRBV12-3 or TRBV12-4, with unresolved D. Trimming removed 6 bases from V and 3 bases from J, with 11 bases in between. The CDR3 loop spans 13 amino acids. This CDR3 reads CASSPMGYTEAFF. The CDR3 DNA follows: TGTGCCAGCAGCCCAATGGGGTACACTGAAGCTTTCTTT.

This clonotype was recorded at least ten times. The chain is built from TRBV29-1 and TRBJ1-2; D ambiguous. V gave up 0 bases and J gave up 5 bases, with 10 bases separating them. This CDR3 comprises 13 residues. From germline, CDR1 is SQVTM and CDR2 ANQGSEA. In nucleotides, the CDR3 is TGCAGCGTTGAAGATTCAGAGACTTATGGCTACACCTTC. This gives the protein CSVEDSETYGYTF.

The rearrangement joins TRBV27 to TRBJ2-1; TRBD2 matches 7 bases. V trimming: 2 bases; J trimming: 5 bases; junction bases outside the gene matches: 9. The CDR3 is 16 residues long. Looked up from germline, CDR1 is MNHEY and CDR2 is SMNVEV (reference sequence). The CDR3 region is CASSLGRGTQNNEQFF. In DNA, the CDR3 is TGTGCCAGCAGTTTAGGGCGGGGGACCCAAAACAATGAGCAGTTCTTC.

This clonotype has a handful of counts. The chain employs TRBV29-1 and TRBJ2-3, with D possibly matching TRBD2 (7 bases). CDR1 and CDR2 (germline): SQVTM, ANQGSEA. This CDR3 spans 16 amino acids. Trimming shortened V by 1 base and J by 4 bases, and 18 bases separated the two germline ends. For the CDR3, the DNA is TGCAGCGTTGAAGGTCCCGGCGGGGGCGGGCCAGATACGCAGTATTTT. Encoded protein: CSVEGPGGGGPDTQYF.

This chain links TRBV4-3 with TRBJ2-7, with 7 nucleotides matching TRBD2. The CDR3 contains 14 residues. Germline V lookup: CDR1 LGHNA, CDR2 YSLEER. J lost 6 bases, V lost 0 bases, and 5 bases had no gene match. The CDR3 region has the DNA TGCGCCAGCAGCCAAGATGGGGAGGGGACCGAGCAGTACTTC. Translated: CASSQDGEGTEQYF.

This clonotype was observed many times. V and J are TRBV15 and TRBJ2-1, with no clear D. Trimming took 0 bases from V and 11 from J, leaving 8 bases between them. The germline V gene has CDR1 LNHNV and CDR2 YYDKDF (reference sequence). This CDR3 has 12 residues. CDR3 protein: CATSREDLKQFF. CDR3 coding DNA: TGTGCCACCAGCAGAGAAGATTTAAAGCAGTTCTTC.

This clonotype was counted a few times. CDR3 nucleotides: TGTGCAAGTCGCTTACTAACAGGGTTACGGAATGCGGACACCGGGGAGCTGTTTTTT. It encodes CASRLLTGLRNADTGELFF. The chain couples TRBV12-2 to TRBJ2-2; TRBD1 is the table's D call, not checked against the DNA. TRBV12-2 is labeled a pseudogene. The CDR3 covers 19 residues.

The CDR3 loop reads CATSPTGAGNTIYF. As DNA, the CDR3 is TGTGCCACCTCCCCGACAGGAGCTGGAAACACCATATATTTT. This chain uses TRBV15 with TRBJ1-3; D perhaps matches TRBD1 (6 bases). Germline V lookup: CDR1 LNHNV, CDR2 YYDKDF (reference sequence). The CDR3 has 14 amino acids. Trimming shortened V by 8 bases and J by 2 bases, and 13 bases separated the two germline ends.

V usage is TRBV25-1 and J usage is TRBJ2-7; D possibly corresponds to TRBD2 (5 bases). CDR3 length equals 14 residues. From germline, CDR1 is MGHDK and CDR2 SYGVNS. V gave up 5 bases and J gave up 3 bases, with 14 bases separating them. The CDR3 DNA reads as TGTGCCAGCAGTACGAACAGAGCGGACTACGAGCAGTACTTC. Its translation is CASSTNRADYEQYF.

This clonotype was seen repeatedly, ten times or more. The gene calls are TRBV10-3 and TRBJ2-7; D is possibly TRBD2 (5 bases). Looked up from germline, CDR1 is ENHRY and CDR2 is SYGVKD. V dropped 6 bases and J dropped 0 bases, with 15 bases sitting between them. The CDR3 consists of 15 residues. The chain's CDR3 is CAISEPAGGSYEQYF. The CDR3, as DNA: TGTGCCATCAGCGAGCCGGCCGGAGGCTCCTACGAGCAGTACTTC.